Listed below are T cell receptor beta chains from one sample, sequenced in a study of control samples from healthy donors and cancer patients. Clones were read by immunoSEQ multiplex PCR, and TCRdb kept only the in-frame ones, dropping some. Among about 130,000 clones listed, about 94% were seen once. Sequenced input: PBMCs. All receptors derive from a man aged 60 to 75 with colorectal cancer. The CDR3 runs from the conserved cysteine through the conserved F or W. A D gene is named only where the DNA matches it firmly. Size is stated for part of the rows, as once, few or many counts, or as a class when the clone is expanded.

V	size	D	J	DNA	CDR3
TRBV6-2/TRBV6-3	-	-	TRBJ1-2	TGTGCCAGCAGTTGGGGCGGCTACCGTTTCAGCTACACCTTC	CASSWGGYRFSYTF
TRBV4-3	-	-	TRBJ1-2	TGCGCCAGCAGCCAAAGTCTGTTGGCAGCCAACTATGGCTACACCTTC	CASSQSLLAANYGYTF
TRBV18	-	-	TRBJ2-3	TGTGCCAGCTCACCGGACCCTAGCACAGATACGCAGTATTTT	CASSPDPSTDTQYF
TRBV5-8	-	-	TRBJ2-2	TGTGCCAGCAGCTTGGCCCTGGCATACACCGGGGAGCTGTTTTTT	CASSLALAYTGELFF
TRBV7-9	-	-	TRBJ1-2	TGTGCCAGCAGCTTAGCCAGAGTTAACTATGGCTACACCTTC	CASSLARVNYGYTF
TRBV18	-	-	TRBJ1-1	TGTGCCAGCTCACGCCGGACGAACACTGAAGCTTTCTTT	CASSRRTNTEAFF
TRBV12-5	-	TRBD1	TRBJ1-1	TGTGCTAGTGGTTTGACCCAGGGGGGGGGTACTGAAGCTTTCTTT	CASGLTQGGGTEAFF
TRBV12-3/TRBV12-4	-	-	TRBJ2-7	TGTGCCAGCAGTTTTGGCAACTCCTACGAGCAGTACTTC	CASSFGNSYEQYF
TRBV19	-	-	TRBJ1-4	TGTGCCAGTAGTATTGAGGGGTTTGGCACTAATGAAAAACTGTTTTTT	CASSIEGFGTNEKLFF
TRBV5-1	-	TRBD1	TRBJ2-3	TGCGCCAGCAGCTCGGGTCCTGACAGGGGGCAAGGCACAGATACGCAGTATTTT	CASSSGPDRGQGTDTQYF
TRBV4-1	-	-	TRBJ1-2	TGCGCCAGCAGCCAAGGGTACGGGAATGAATATGGCTACACCTTC	CASSQGYGNEYGYTF
TRBV5-5	-	TRBD1	TRBJ2-7	TGTGCCAGCAGCTTGCGTCACAGGGGGATGAAAGAGCAGTACTTC	CASSLRHRGMKEQYF
TRBV3-1/TRBV3-2	-	-	TRBJ2-5	TGTGCCAGCAGCCATCCCCGGCTAGCAGACTATCAAGAGACCCAGTACTTC	CASSHPRLADYQETQYF
TRBV2	-	-	TRBJ1-2	TGTGCCAGCAGGGCAGGGTTTCTGGGCTATGGCTACACCTTC	CASRAGFLGYGYTF
TRBV30	-	-	TRBJ2-2	TGTGCCTGGAGGTGGGGGGGCTTCGGCACCGGGGAGCTGTTTTTT	CAWRWGGFGTGELFF
TRBV10-3	-	-	TRBJ1-3	TGTGCCATCAGTGAGTCAGAACAGAATGGAAACACCATATATTTT	CAISESEQNGNTIYF
TRBV3-1/TRBV3-2	once	TRBD2	TRBJ2-3	TGTGCCAGCAGCTCCCCTAGGAGCGGGATGGGCGGGGGAGCAGATACGCAGTATTTT	CASSSPRSGMGGGADTQYF
TRBV30	-	-	TRBJ2-7	TGTGCCTGGAGTGAGGCGGACTCCTACGAGCAGTACTTC	CAWSEADSYEQYF
TRBV5-3	-	-	TRBJ2-7	TGTGCCAGAAGGTCGCAGGGAGACGAGCAGTACTTC	CARRSQGDEQYF
TRBV9	-	-	TRBJ1-1	TGTGCCAGCAGCGTTGGACAGCGAGGCATTGAAGCTTTCTTT	CASSVGQRGIEAFF
TRBV19	-	TRBD1	TRBJ1-3	TGTGCCAGTAGAGGGACAGGGGGCAGCGGCACCATATATTTT	CASRGTGGSGTIYF
TRBV7-2	-	-	TRBJ1-1	TGTGCCAGCAGCGCGCATCAGGGGAGTGGGGCTGAAGCTTTCTTT	CASSAHQGSGAEAFF
TRBV18	-	-	TRBJ1-4	TGTGCCAGCTCACCACCGCTGGCAGAGAATGAAAAACTGTTTTTT	CASSPPLAENEKLFF
TRBV5-8	-	-	TRBJ1-4	TGTGCCAGCAGCTCGTCGACAGGTCTTAATGAAAAACTGTTTTTT	CASSSSTGLNEKLFF
TRBV19	-	-	TRBJ2-7	TGTGCCAGTAGTCCGGGACGACACTACGAGCAGTACTTC	CASSPGRHYEQYF
TRBV5-1	-	TRBD2	TRBJ2-3	TGCGCCAGCAGCTCGGGCGGGACTAGCGGGTTCACAGATACGCAGTATTTT	CASSSGGTSGFTDTQYF
TRBV5-1	-	TRBD1	TRBJ2-3	TGCGCCAGCAGCTACCCTCCGGGACAGGGGTTCACAGATACGCAGTATTTT	CASSYPPGQGFTDTQYF
TRBV3-1/TRBV3-2	-	TRBD2	TRBJ2-7	TGTGCCAGCAGCCAAGGGACTAGCGGGGGCTACGAGCAGTACTTC	CASSQGTSGGYEQYF
TRBV6-1	-	-	TRBJ1-6	TGTGCCAGCAGTGATGGGGGAAAGGGTAATTCACCCCTCCACTTT	CASSDGGKGNSPLHF
TRBV15	-	TRBD1	TRBJ1-1	TGTGCCACCAGCAGGAAGGGGACAGGCGAAGCTTTCTTT	CATSRKGTGEAFF
TRBV7-7	once	TRBD1	TRBJ2-3	TGTGCCAGCAGCCCAGGGGGACACACAGATACGCAGTATTTT	CASSPGGHTDTQYF
TRBV28	-	-	TRBJ1-2	TGTGCCAGCAGTTTACGGCAGCCGATCTCTAACTATGGCTACACCTTC	CASSLRQPISNYGYTF
TRBV9	-	-	TRBJ2-7	TGTGCCAGCAGCGTAGGGCCAGGGTCCTACGAGCAGTACTTC	CASSVGPGSYEQYF
TRBV9	-	-	TRBJ2-7	TGTGCCAGCAGCGTAGACCCCGTTAATTACGAGCAGTACTTC	CASSVDPVNYEQYF
TRBV6-5	-	-	TRBJ1-1	TGTGCCAGCACCCGCAGCAGGGGCTCTGAAGCTTTCTTT	CASTRSRGSEAFF
TRBV27	-	-	TRBJ1-1	TGTGCCAGCATCTCCCACGGCCTGAACACTGAAGCTTTCTTT	CASISHGLNTEAFF
TRBV11-2	few	TRBD1	TRBJ1-1	TGTGCCAGCAGGGGACAGGGTAACACTGAAGCTTTCTTT	CASRGQGNTEAFF
TRBV25-1	-	-	TRBJ2-6	TGTGCCAGCAGTACCCCTAGGAGGGGAATCTCTGGGGCCAACGTCCTGACTTTC	CASSTPRRGISGANVLTF
TRBV28	-	-	TRBJ1-2	TGTGCCAGCAGTTCTGGGGAAAACTATGGCTACACCTTC	CASSSGENYGYTF
TRBV5-1	-	-	TRBJ1-6	TGCGCCAGCAGCTTGGCCACAGGATCACCCCTCCACTTT	CASSLATGSPLHF
TRBV29-1	-	-	TRBJ2-1	TGCAGCGTTGACCCCAGGGACCACTACAATGAGCAGTTCTTC	CSVDPRDHYNEQFF